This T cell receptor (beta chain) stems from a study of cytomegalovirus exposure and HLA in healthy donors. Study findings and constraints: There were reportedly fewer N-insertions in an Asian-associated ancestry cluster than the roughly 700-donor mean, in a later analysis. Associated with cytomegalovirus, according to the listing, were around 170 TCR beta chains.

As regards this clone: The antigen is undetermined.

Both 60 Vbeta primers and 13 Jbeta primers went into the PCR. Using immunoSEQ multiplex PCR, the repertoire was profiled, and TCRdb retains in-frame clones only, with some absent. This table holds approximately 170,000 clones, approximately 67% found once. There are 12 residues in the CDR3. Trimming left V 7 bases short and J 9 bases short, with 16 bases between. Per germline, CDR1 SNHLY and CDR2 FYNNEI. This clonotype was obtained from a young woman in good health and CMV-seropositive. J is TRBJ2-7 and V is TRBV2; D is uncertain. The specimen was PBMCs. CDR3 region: CASMESETGQYF. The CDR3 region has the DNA TGTGCCAGCATGGAGTCGGAAACGGGGCAGTACTTC.